This TCR beta chain was captured by sequencing in a study of T cell repertoires in cytomegalovirus infection. Across the study: Indications of both CMV infection and matching HLA type were provided by public TCR beta signatures.

In TCRdb, the reads were re-called with MiXCR into one record per CDR3 protein. The data contain around 200,000 distinct CDR3 sequences, 35% to 40% of them singletons. Study-level points and caveats: Individuals carrying CMV plus the relevant HLA were identified by cumulative frequency of public TCR beta families. HLA-C-restricted CMV clonotypes gave the most frequent clonotype in two of eight donors.

Details on this clonotype: The antigen remains undetermined.

The sample in question was CD8+ T cells from cultured PBMCs, obtained from culture after CMV antigen stimulation. This TCR derives from a human donor in good health (CMV status not recorded). Some clones in this sample may be carry-over from other donors' samples.

The CDR3 loop reads CASSENRGMRETQYF. The CDR3 nucleotides read TGTGCCAGCAGCGAAAACAGGGGGATGAGGGAGACCCAGTACTTC. The chain carries TRBV7-6 and TRBJ2-5; 8 positions agree with TRBD1. Unmatched junction bases numbered 10, after V lost 5 bases and J lost 5 bases. Germline loops: CDR1 SGHVS, CDR2 FNYEAQ. This CDR3 comprises 15 residues.